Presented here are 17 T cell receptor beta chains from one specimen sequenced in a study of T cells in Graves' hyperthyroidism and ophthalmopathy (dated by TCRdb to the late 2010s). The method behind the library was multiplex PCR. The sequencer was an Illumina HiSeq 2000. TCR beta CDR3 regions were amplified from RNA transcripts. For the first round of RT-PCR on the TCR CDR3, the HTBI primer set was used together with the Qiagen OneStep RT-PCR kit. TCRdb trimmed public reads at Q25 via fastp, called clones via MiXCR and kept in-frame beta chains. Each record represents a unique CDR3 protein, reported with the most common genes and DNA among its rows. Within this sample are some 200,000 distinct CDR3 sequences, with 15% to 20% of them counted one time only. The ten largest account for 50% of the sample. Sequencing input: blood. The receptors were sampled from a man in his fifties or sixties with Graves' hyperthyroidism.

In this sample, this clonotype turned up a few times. The CDR3 loop reads CASSLGTSSSYEQYF. The CDR3 DNA sequence: TGTGCCAGCAGCTTAGGGACCTCTAGCTCCTACGAGCAGTACTTC. The chain uses TRBV5-5 and TRBJ2-7; D is tentatively TRBD1 or TRBD2 (5 bases each). The CDR3 has 15 residues. Germline V gene data show CDR1 as SGHKS and CDR2 as YYEKEE (reference sequence). V shed 2 bases and J shed 0 bases, with 12 bases lying between them.

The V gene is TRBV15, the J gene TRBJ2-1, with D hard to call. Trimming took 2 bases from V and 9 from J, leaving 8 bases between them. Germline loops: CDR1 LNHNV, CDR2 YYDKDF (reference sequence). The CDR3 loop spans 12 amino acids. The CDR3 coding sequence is TGTGCCACCAGCAGATTAGGGTTTGAGCAGTTCTTC. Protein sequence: CATSRLGFEQFF.

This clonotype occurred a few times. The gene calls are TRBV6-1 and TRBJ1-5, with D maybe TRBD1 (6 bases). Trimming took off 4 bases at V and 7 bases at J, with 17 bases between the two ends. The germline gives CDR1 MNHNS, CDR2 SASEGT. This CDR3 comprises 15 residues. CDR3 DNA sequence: TGTGCCAGCAGTGCCCTCCGGGACACGAGGCAGCCCCAGCATTTT. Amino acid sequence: CASSALRDTRQPQHF.

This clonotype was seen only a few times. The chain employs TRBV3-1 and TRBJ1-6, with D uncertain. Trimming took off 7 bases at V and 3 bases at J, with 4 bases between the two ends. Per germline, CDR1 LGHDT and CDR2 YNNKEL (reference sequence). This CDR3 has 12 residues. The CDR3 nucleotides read TGTGCCAGCAACAGCTATAATTCACCCCTCCACTTT. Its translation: CASNSYNSPLHF.

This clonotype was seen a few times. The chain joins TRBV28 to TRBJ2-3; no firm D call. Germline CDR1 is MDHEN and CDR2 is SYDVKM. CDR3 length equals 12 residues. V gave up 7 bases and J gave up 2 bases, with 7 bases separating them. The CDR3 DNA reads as TGTGCCAGCAACGAGGACACAGATACGCAGTATTTT. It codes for CASNEDTDTQYF.

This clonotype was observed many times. CDR3 DNA: TGTGCCAGCAGCTGGGGGAGGGAAAGCGAGACCCAGTACTTC. It encodes CASSWGRESETQYF. This chain links TRBV7-2 with TRBJ2-5, with TRBD2 matching over 7 bases. Unmatched junction bases numbered 7, after V lost 4 bases and J lost 5 bases. The CDR3 is 14 amino acids. The V gene's germline CDR1 is SGHTA and CDR2 FQGNSA.

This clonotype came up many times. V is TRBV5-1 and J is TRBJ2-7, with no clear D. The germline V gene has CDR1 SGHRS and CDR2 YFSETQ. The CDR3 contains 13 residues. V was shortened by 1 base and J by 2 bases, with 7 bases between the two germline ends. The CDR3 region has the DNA TGCGCCAGCAGCTTGCTTGGAGCCTACGAGCAGTACTTC. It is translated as CASSLLGAYEQYF.

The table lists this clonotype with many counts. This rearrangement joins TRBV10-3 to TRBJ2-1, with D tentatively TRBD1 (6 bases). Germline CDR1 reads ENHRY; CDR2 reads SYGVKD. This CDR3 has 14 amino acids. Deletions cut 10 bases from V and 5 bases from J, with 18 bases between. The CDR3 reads CATKTGQLNNEQFF. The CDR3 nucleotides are TGTGCCACCAAGACCGGACAGCTTAACAATGAGCAGTTCTTC.

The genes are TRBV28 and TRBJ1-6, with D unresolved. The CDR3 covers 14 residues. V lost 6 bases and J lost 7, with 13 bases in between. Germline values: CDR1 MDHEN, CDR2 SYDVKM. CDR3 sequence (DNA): TGTGCCAGCAGAGAAGAAGCGTCGAATTCACCCCTCCACTTT. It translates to CASREEASNSPLHF.

The CDR3 region is CSASSRTANNEQFF. The CDR3 nucleotides read TGCAGTGCTAGTTCGAGGACAGCAAACAATGAGCAGTTCTTC. The chain combines TRBV20-1 with TRBJ2-1; D is perhaps TRBD1 (6 bases). Germline CDR1 and CDR2: DFQATT and SNEGSKA (reference sequence). V lost 3 bases, J lost 5 bases, and 14 bases lay in between. The CDR3 is 14 amino acids.

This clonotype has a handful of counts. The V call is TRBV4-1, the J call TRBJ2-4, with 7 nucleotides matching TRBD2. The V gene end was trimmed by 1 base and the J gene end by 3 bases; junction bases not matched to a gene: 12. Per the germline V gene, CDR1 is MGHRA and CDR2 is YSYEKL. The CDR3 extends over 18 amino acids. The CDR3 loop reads CASSQGSFRGRGKNIQYF. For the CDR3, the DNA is TGCGCCAGCAGCCAAGGATCGTTCCGCGGGAGAGGCAAAAACATTCAGTACTTC.

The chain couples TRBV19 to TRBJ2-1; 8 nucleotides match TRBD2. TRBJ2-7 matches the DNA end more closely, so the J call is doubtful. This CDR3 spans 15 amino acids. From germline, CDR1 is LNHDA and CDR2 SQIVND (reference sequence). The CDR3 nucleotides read TGTGCCAGCAGCTTTTTAGCGGGAACCTACAATGAGCAGTACTTC. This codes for CASSFLAGTYNEQYF.

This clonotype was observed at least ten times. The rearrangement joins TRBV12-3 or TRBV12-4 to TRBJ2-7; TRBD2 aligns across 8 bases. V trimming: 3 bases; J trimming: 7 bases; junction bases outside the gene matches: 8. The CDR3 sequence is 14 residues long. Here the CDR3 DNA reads TGTGCCAGCAGTTTTCTGGGACTAGGAGGTGAGCAGTACTTC. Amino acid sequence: CASSFLGLGGEQYF.

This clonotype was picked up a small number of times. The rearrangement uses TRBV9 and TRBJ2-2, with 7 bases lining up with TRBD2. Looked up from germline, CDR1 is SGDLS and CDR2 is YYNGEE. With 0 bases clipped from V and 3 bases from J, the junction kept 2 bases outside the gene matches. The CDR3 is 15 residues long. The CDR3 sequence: CASSVVAGDTGELFF. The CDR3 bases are TGTGCCAGCAGCGTAGTGGCGGGGGACACCGGGGAGCTGTTTTTT. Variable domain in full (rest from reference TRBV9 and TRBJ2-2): DSGVTQTPKHLITATGQRVTLRCSPRSGDLSVYWYQQSLDQGLQFLIQYYNGEERAKGNILERFSAQQFPDLHSELNLSSLELGDSALYFCASSVVAGDTGELFFGEGSRLTVL.

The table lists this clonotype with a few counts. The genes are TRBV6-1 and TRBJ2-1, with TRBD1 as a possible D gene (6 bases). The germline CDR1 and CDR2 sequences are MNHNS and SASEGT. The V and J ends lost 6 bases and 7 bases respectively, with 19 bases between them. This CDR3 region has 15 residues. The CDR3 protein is CASSPQGGPPNEQFF. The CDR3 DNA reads TGTGCCAGCAGCCCCCAAGGGGGACCACCGAATGAGCAGTTCTTC.

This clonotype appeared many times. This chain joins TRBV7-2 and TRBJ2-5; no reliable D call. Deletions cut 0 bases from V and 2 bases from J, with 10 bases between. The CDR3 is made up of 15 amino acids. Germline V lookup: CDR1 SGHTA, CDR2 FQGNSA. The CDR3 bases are TGTGCCAGCAGCTTAGCGCTGTCATTTCAAGAGACCCAGTACTTC. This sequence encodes CASSLALSFQETQYF.

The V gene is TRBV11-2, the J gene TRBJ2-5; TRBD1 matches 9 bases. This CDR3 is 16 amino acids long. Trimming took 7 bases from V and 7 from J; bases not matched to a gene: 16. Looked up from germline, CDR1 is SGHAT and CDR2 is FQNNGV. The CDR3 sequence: CASKPGANRGLGTQYF. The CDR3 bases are TGTGCCAGCAAACCGGGTGCCAACAGGGGGCTAGGGACCCAGTACTTC.